These 26 T cell receptor beta chains were sequenced from one sample in a study of blood T cells in healthy people across ages. A J-beta primer mix and a sample-barcoded 5' primer were used in a second PCR of about 7 to 12 cycles. TCRdb recomputed calls from the 5' RACE reads with MiXCR, one row per CDR3 protein. Of roughly 680,000 distinct CDR3 sequences listed, 45% to 60% were seen once; the top ten hold about 14%. Sequencing was carried out using blood. The receptors shown here come from an elderly woman in good health.

The gene calls are TRBV12-3 or TRBV12-4 and TRBJ1-2; 11 bases align to TRBD1. This CDR3 region has 14 residues. After removal of 3 bases from V and 7 bases from J, the junction contained 4 bases not matched to a gene. DNA of the CDR3: TGTGCCAGCAGTTTTGGGGACAGGGGGTTTGGCTACACCTTC. Translated: CASSFGDRGFGYTF.

V and J are TRBV9 and TRBJ2-2; 8 bases fit TRBD2. Per germline, CDR1 SGDLS and CDR2 YYNGEE. The V segment lost 4 bases and the J segment 6 bases; nucleotides outside the gene matches: 8. The CDR3 has 15 residues. The CDR3 DNA follows: TGTGCCAGCAGCCCTCGGACTAGCTTTGCCGGGGAGCTGTTTTTT. This encodes CASSPRTSFAGELFF.

This clonotype was seen ten or more times. The chain links TRBV30 to TRBJ2-6; D gene ambiguous. The CDR3 extends over 13 amino acids. With 6 bases removed from V and 1 base from J, the gap between germline ends came to 7 bases. From germline, CDR1 is GTSNPN and CDR2 SVGIG (reference sequence). CDR3 protein: CACPVSGANVLTF. CDR3 in DNA: TGTGCCTGCCCTGTGTCTGGGGCCAACGTCCTGACTTTC.

With respect to this clonotype: A much larger clone differs by one base, so this may be a read error. V gene TRBV27 combines with J gene TRBJ2-1; TRBD2 might be the D (6 bases). V was shortened by 6 bases and J by 1 base, with 16 bases between the two germline ends. The CDR3 is 16 amino acids. Germline V gene lookup returns CDR1 MNHEY and CDR2 SMNVEV (reference sequence). CDR3 protein: CASRPYAGGSYNEQFF. The CDR3 nucleotides read TGTGCCAGCAGGCCCTACGCTGGAGGGTCCTACAATGAGCAGTTCTTC.

The CDR3 protein is CASSLLRLNTGELFF. The CDR3 DNA reads TGTGCCAGCAGCTTACTTAGGTTGAACACCGGGGAGCTGTTTTTT. This chain links TRBV11-1 with TRBJ2-2; D not resolved. The CDR3 has 15 amino acids. Germline CDR1 and CDR2: SGHAT and FQDESV (reference sequence). V shed 2 bases and J shed 1 base, with 8 bases lying between them.

Of note for this clonotype: A much larger clonotype is one base distant, so this may be a read error. The V and J genes are TRBV20-1 and TRBJ2-1; D unresolved. The V gene's germline CDR1 is DFQATT and CDR2 SNEGSKA (reference sequence). This CDR3 region has 13 residues. The CDR3 DNA follows: TGCAGTGCTGGAGACCCCAGCCTCAATGAGCAGTTCTTC. Protein product: CSAGDPSLNEQFF.

Of note for this clonotype: This may stem from a read error, because a much larger clone lies one nucleotide away. This chain uses TRBV2 with TRBJ2-3; D is ambiguous. Looked up from germline, CDR1 is SNHLY and CDR2 is FYNNEI. This CDR3 is 13 amino acids long. Trimming removed 1 base from V and 14 bases from J, with 16 bases in between. The CDR3 region is CASSEGSPLLTYF. CDR3 coding DNA: TGTGCCAGCAGTGAAGGGTCACCCCTTTTGACGTATTTT.

V gene TRBV6-6 combines with J gene TRBJ1-2, with a tentative D call TRBD1 (5 bases). V lost 5 bases to trimming and J lost 4 bases, with 14 bases between them. This CDR3 has 14 residues. The V gene's germline CDR1 is MNHNY and CDR2 SVGAGI (reference sequence). The CDR3 sequence: CASSDTGSGYGYTF. Written as DNA, the CDR3 is TGTGCCAGCAGTGACACAGGTTCTGGCTATGGCTACACCTTC.

J is TRBJ2-5 and V is TRBV4-1; TRBD2 agrees at 9 bases. J gave up 13 bases and V 5 bases, and 17 bases lay outside the gene matches. Germline V gene data show CDR1 as MGHRA and CDR2 as YSYEKL. This CDR3 spans 15 amino acids. Written as DNA, the CDR3 is TGCGCCAGCAGCTGGCGAAGCGGGGGGATGGAAGAACCGTACTTC. This encodes CASSWRSGGMEEPYF.

J is TRBJ1-2 and V is TRBV3-1; D might be TRBD1 (5 bases). CDR3 length: 15 amino acids. Germline V gives CDR1 LGHDT, CDR2 YNNKEL (reference sequence). Trimming took off 0 bases at V and 2 bases at J, with 10 bases between the two ends. The CDR3 is CASSQEGTANYGYTF. CDR3 DNA: TGTGCCAGCAGCCAAGAGGGGACGGCGAACTATGGCTACACCTTC.

V gene TRBV19 combines with J gene TRBJ1-6; TRBD1 agrees at 8 bases. The CDR3 contains 16 residues. With V trimmed by 2 bases and J by 10 bases, 10 bases remained unmatched. Germline CDR1 LNHDA, CDR2 SQIVND (reference sequence). The CDR3 here is CASSIKGQGSGSPLHF. CDR3 bases: TGTGCCAGTAGTATAAAAGGACAGGGATCCGGCTCACCCCTCCACTTT.

The sample holds many counts of this clonotype. The chain's CDR3 is CAISDGAETQYF. CDR3 sequence (DNA): TGTGCCATCAGTGATGGCGCGGAGACCCAGTACTTC. The chain combines TRBV10-3 with TRBJ2-5, with D hard to call. Per the germline V gene, CDR1 is ENHRY and CDR2 is SYGVKD. This CDR3 comprises 12 residues. Trimming cost V 3 bases and J 5 bases, with 7 bases left between them.

This chain uses TRBV7-9 with TRBJ1-2; no firm D call. The CDR3 extends over 14 amino acids. Trimming cost V 1 base and J 8 bases, with 14 bases left between them. Germline loops: CDR1 SEHNR, CDR2 FQNEAQ (reference sequence). The CDR3 region has the DNA TGTGCCAGCAGCTTAGTATCGGGGTTAGAAGGCTACACCTTC. It codes for CASSLVSGLEGYTF.

This chain connects TRBV4-1 to TRBJ2-3; tentatively, D is TRBD1 (5 bases). The germline CDR1 and CDR2 sequences are MGHRA and YSYEKL. V gave up 3 bases and J gave up 0 bases, with 10 bases separating them. This CDR3 is built from 15 residues. In nucleotides, the CDR3 is TGCGCCAGCAGCCAGATAGGGGATAGCACAGATACGCAGTATTTT. Translated, it gives CASSQIGDSTDTQYF.

Only one count was recorded for this clonotype. This clone may be a read error of a much larger clone one base away. The CDR3 sequence is CASSSAGETQFF. The CDR3 nucleotides read TGTGCCAGCAGTTCCGCGGGAGAGACCCAGTTCTTC. The genes are TRBV27 and TRBJ2-1, with 7 bases identical to TRBD2. This CDR3 has 12 residues. J was trimmed by 13 bases and V by 4 bases; bases with no gene match: 7. Looked up from germline, CDR1 is MNHEY and CDR2 is SMNVEV (reference sequence).

In this sample, this clonotype turned up once. A single base separates this from a much larger clone, so it may be a read error. The genes are TRBV20-1 and TRBJ2-4; D is unclear. CDR3 length equals 13 residues. In germline, CDR1 is DFQATT, CDR2 SNEGSKA (reference sequence). Trimming cost V 8 bases and J 0 bases, with 11 bases left between them. The CDR3 loop reads CSTPELAKNIQYF. The CDR3 bases are TGCAGTACACCGGAACTAGCCAAAAACATTCAGTACTTC.

This clonotype was detected many times. The chain employs TRBV6-1 and TRBJ1-1; 11 bases are a match to TRBD1. The CDR3 length is 15 residues. Germline values: CDR1 MNHNS, CDR2 SASEGT. J lost 1 base, V lost 5 bases, and 3 bases had no gene match. CDR3 amino acids: CASSRGTGGNTEAFF. For the CDR3, the DNA is TGTGCCAGCAGTCGTGGGACAGGGGGGAACACTGAAGCTTTCTTT.

V usage is TRBV7-8 and J usage is TRBJ1-2, with 8 bases that match TRBD1. Germline V gene lookup returns CDR1 SGHVS and CDR2 FQNEAQ. The CDR3 loop spans 13 amino acids. V was pared by 5 bases and J by 8 bases, with 7 bases of the junction left unmatched. The CDR3 region has the DNA TGTGCCAGCAGCGCTGACAGGGGCGGGGGCTACACCTTC. Translated, it gives CASSADRGGGYTF.

The chain has TRBV4-1 and TRBJ1-3, with D perhaps matching TRBD1 (5 bases). V gave up 0 bases and J gave up 11 bases, with 17 bases separating them. The CDR3 loop spans 15 amino acids. Germline V lookup: CDR1 MGHRA, CDR2 YSYEKL. The CDR3 loop is CASSQDLGRLGPIYF. The CDR3 DNA is TGCGCCAGCAGCCAAGATCTGGGCAGGTTGGGGCCCATATATTTT.

A note on this clonotype: A much larger clone lies one base from this, so it may be a read error. The gene calls are TRBV21-1 and TRBJ2-5; the table gives TRBD1 as D, unverified against the DNA. TRBV21-1 is described as a pseudogene. This CDR3 is built from 15 residues. The CDR3 region has the DNA TGTGCCAGCAGCAAAGGAACAGGGGGCGTGGAGACCCGGTACTTC. This codes for CASSKGTGGVETRYF.

The gene calls are TRBV6-1 and TRBJ2-3; tentative D call: TRBD2 (5 bases). This CDR3 spans 13 amino acids. Trimming removed 11 bases at V and 0 bases at J, with 12 bases between. From germline, CDR1 is MNHNS and CDR2 SASEGT. The CDR3 DNA reads TGTGCCGCACACGGAGGCAGCACAGATACGCAGTATTTT. This translates into CAAHGGSTDTQYF.

This clonotype has at least ten counts. The rearrangement joins TRBV7-9 to TRBJ1-2; D is uncertain. CDR1 is SEHNR, CDR2 FQNEAQ, per germline (reference sequence). Trimming removed 5 bases at V and 5 bases at J, with 15 bases between. CDR3 length: 14 amino acids. The CDR3 DNA follows: TGTGCCAGCAGCGCCCCCCAGATCCGGTATGGCTACACCTTC. Encoded protein: CASSAPQIRYGYTF.

The V and J genes are TRBV10-3 and TRBJ2-2; 9 bases are shared with TRBD1. V shed 4 bases and J 4 bases; nucleotides not matched to a gene: 4. Germline CDR1 is ENHRY and CDR2 is SYGVKD. This CDR3 has 15 residues. Here the CDR3 reads CAISVGQGGTGELFF. Written as DNA, the CDR3 is TGTGCCATCAGTGTGGGACAGGGAGGCACCGGGGAGCTGTTTTTT.

The chain couples TRBV15 to TRBJ1-1, with D hard to call. V lost 11 bases and J lost 1, with 14 bases in between. Looked up from germline, CDR1 is LNHNV and CDR2 is YYDKDF (reference sequence). The CDR3 spans 13 residues. This chain's CDR3 is CAAEPATNTEAFF. CDR3 coding DNA: TGTGCCGCCGAACCGGCGACGAACACTGAAGCTTTCTTT.

The chain uses TRBV6-1 and TRBJ1-5; D might be TRBD1 (6 bases). The CDR3 sequence is 18 residues long. Per germline, CDR1 MNHNS and CDR2 SASEGT. V dropped 6 bases and J dropped 4 bases, with 25 bases sitting between them. DNA of the CDR3: TGTGCCAGCAGCCCCTTAGGCCCGGCACAGGGTTCGAATCAGCCCCAGCATTTT. Amino acids: CASSPLGPAQGSNQPQHF.

The chain carries TRBV6-5 and TRBJ1-2, with D unclear. CDR3 size: 14 residues. Looked up from germline, CDR1 is MNHEY and CDR2 is SVGAGI. The V end was cut by 0 bases, the J end by 8 bases, with 13 bases between. The CDR3 spells CASSYSWTEAGYTF. The CDR3, as DNA: TGTGCCAGCAGTTACTCGTGGACCGAGGCCGGCTACACCTTC.